The next 30 T cell receptor beta chains were all read from a single sample in a study of blood T cell repertoires in COVID-19. The assay was immunoSEQ multiplex PCR, and TCRdb's table has in-frame clones only and misses some. Among around 59,000 clones, 70% to 90% were seen once, and the ten largest hold approximately 4.8%. The sequenced sample was peripheral blood. These receptors all stem from a man aged 55 to 70 with acute or convalescent COVID-19.

The chain recombines TRBV19 with TRBJ2-7, with 9 bases lining up with TRBD2. V lost 3 bases, J lost 5 bases, and 5 bases stayed unmatched. CDR3 size: 14 residues. In germline, CDR1 is LNHDA, CDR2 SQIVND (reference sequence). The CDR3 coding sequence is TGTGCCAGTAGTATTGCTAGCGGGAACAACGAGCAGTACTTC. This gives the protein CASSIASGNNEQYF.

The chain couples TRBV6-5 to TRBJ2-7; 8 nucleotides agree with TRBD1. The CDR3 loop spans 12 amino acids. The V and J ends lost 6 bases and 3 bases, in that order; junction bases with no gene match: 1. Germline-derived CDR1 and CDR2 are MNHEY and SVGAGI. DNA for the CDR3: TGTGCCAGCAGGACAGGGGTCTACGAGCAGTACTTC. Protein sequence: CASRTGVYEQYF.

This chain connects TRBV28 to TRBJ1-1, with 7 bases fitting TRBD1. Trimming cost V 6 bases and J 0 bases; bases outside gene matches: 4. CDR1 is MDHEN, CDR2 SYDVKM, per germline. CDR3 length: 14 residues. The CDR3: CASRRTGLNTEAFF. The CDR3 DNA follows: TGTGCCAGCAGAAGGACAGGATTGAACACTGAAGCTTTCTTT.

The chain employs TRBV6-1 and TRBJ2-5, with D possibly being TRBD2 (6 bases). The germline gives CDR1 MNHNS, CDR2 SASEGT. Trimming shortened V by 1 base and J by 0 bases, and 15 bases separated the two germline ends. The CDR3 consists of 17 residues. The CDR3 coding sequence is TGTGCCAGCAGTGAAGGGCTAGCGAGTTTCTACCAAGAGACCCAGTACTTC. Its protein product is CASSEGLASFYQETQYF.

This chain links TRBV14 with TRBJ2-7, with 8 bases that match TRBD2. The trim removed 6 bases at V and 3 bases at J, leaving 7 bases unmatched. From germline, CDR1 is SGHDN and CDR2 FVKESK. The CDR3 length is 14 residues. The CDR3 region is CASSSSGFDYEQYF. CDR3 coding DNA: TGTGCCAGCAGTTCTAGCGGGTTTGACTACGAGCAGTACTTC. The complete variable domain, with remaining parts taken from reference TRBV14 and TRBJ2-7, reads EAGVTQFPSHSVIEKGQTVTLRCDPISGHDNLYWYRRVMGKEIKFLLHFVKESKQDESGMPNNRFLAERTGGTYSTLKVQPAELEDSGVYFCASSSSGFDYEQYFGPGTRLTVT.

The V gene is TRBV6-5, the J gene TRBJ2-7; tentatively, D is TRBD1 (6 bases). The V gene lost 2 bases and the J gene lost 4 bases, with 15 bases spanning the gap. The length of the CDR3 is 15 residues. Looked up from germline, CDR1 is MNHEY and CDR2 is SVGAGI. CDR3 protein: CASSYGGRGLYEQYF. The DNA of the CDR3 is TGTGCCAGCAGTTACGGAGGCAGGGGCTTATACGAGCAGTACTTC.

This clone has just one count. V usage is TRBV19 and J usage is TRBJ2-3; possible D gene TRBD2, 5 bases. This CDR3 region has 15 residues. The germline gives CDR1 LNHDA, CDR2 SQIVND (reference sequence). With 5 bases removed from V and 4 bases from J, the gap between germline ends came to 16 bases. The CDR3 DNA reads as TGTGCCAGTAGTCCCGGGGATGGGTTCTCAGATACGCAGTATTTT. It encodes CASSPGDGFSDTQYF.

The chain combines TRBV11-2 with TRBJ1-1; D may be TRBD1 (6 bases). Germline V gene lookup returns CDR1 SGHAT and CDR2 FQNNGV. Trimming pared 3 bases from V and 0 bases from J, leaving 11 bases between. The CDR3 spans 15 residues. The CDR3 sequence is CASSFAGAMNTEAFF. The DNA for the CDR3 is TGTGCCAGCAGCTTTGCGGGGGCGATGAACACTGAAGCTTTCTTT.

V and J are TRBV19 and TRBJ2-1; TRBD2 matches at 8 bases. CDR1 LNHDA and CDR2 SQIVND come from the germline V gene (reference sequence). CDR3 length equals 16 residues. The junction had 6 bases not matched to a gene; V was cut back by 5 bases and J by 0 bases. CDR3 loop: CASSGRLANSYNEQFF. The CDR3 region has the DNA TGTGCCAGTAGTGGAAGACTAGCGAACTCCTACAATGAGCAGTTCTTC.

This clone was counted once. The chain couples TRBV21-1 to TRBJ2-5; the D segment call TRBD2 is taken from the table without a DNA check. TRBV21-1 corresponds to a pseudogene. The CDR3 has 17 amino acids. The CDR3 reads CASSKAISRLHQETQYF. The CDR3 DNA follows: TGTGCCAGCAGCAAAGCGATCTCCCGACTACACCAAGAGACCCAGTACTTC.

The rearrangement uses TRBV25-1 and TRBJ2-1; the match to TRBD2 covers 7 bases. V was clipped by 3 bases and J by 9 bases; unmatched bases: 5. In germline, CDR1 is MGHDK, CDR2 SYGVNS. This CDR3 comprises 13 residues. CDR3 region: CASSDQPSGEQFF. In DNA, the CDR3 is TGTGCCAGCAGTGACCAACCTAGCGGTGAGCAGTTCTTC.

The rearrangement joins TRBV7-3 to TRBJ2-1; TRBD1 might be the D (7 bases). The germline gives CDR1 SGHTA, CDR2 FQGTGA. The V end lost 5 bases, the J end lost 0 bases, and 14 bases lay between the germline ends. The CDR3 totals 16 residues. The chain's CDR3 is CASSSPGGSSYNEQFF. CDR3 DNA: TGTGCCAGCAGCAGTCCAGGGGGGAGCTCCTACAATGAGCAGTTCTTC.

This rearrangement joins TRBV3-1 (or the pseudogene TRBV3-2) to TRBJ1-4; perhaps TRBD1 as D (5 bases). CDR3 length equals 15 residues. Trimming shortened V by 5 bases and J by 6 bases, and 16 bases separated the two germline ends. Germline V gene data show CDR1 as LGHDT and CDR2 as YNNKEL (reference sequence). CDR3 coding DNA: TGTGCCAGCAGCTCAGGGATTAATTGGGATGAAAAACTGTTTTTT. It is translated as CASSSGINWDEKLFF.

The chain joins TRBV19 to TRBJ2-7; perhaps TRBD1 as D (6 bases). The CDR3 totals 17 residues. V lost 5 bases, J lost 5 bases, and 25 bases lay in between. Germline lookup yields CDR1 LNHDA and CDR2 SQIVND (reference sequence). The DNA of the CDR3 is TGTGCCAGTAGTGCTCGAACAGGGATACCCTATATGCACGAGCAGTACTTC. Amino acid sequence: CASSARTGIPYMHEQYF.

This clone was counted between two and nine times. The chain has TRBV30 and TRBJ1-6, with TRBD1 identical over 7 bases. Germline CDR1 and CDR2: GTSNPN and SVGIG (reference sequence). The CDR3 contains 14 residues. Unmatched junction bases numbered 0, after V lost 0 bases and J lost 4 bases. CDR3 sequence reads: CAWSVQGYNSPLHF. DNA for the CDR3: TGTGCCTGGAGTGTACAGGGGTATAATTCACCCCTCCACTTT.

This clone showed up just once. Other nucleotide sequences in the sample specify the same CDR3. Here the CDR3 DNA reads TGTGCCAGCAGTTACTCGAGTAGGGGAAACACTGAAGCTTTCTTT. It specifies CASSYSSRGNTEAFF. V and J are TRBV6-5 and TRBJ1-1; tentative D call: TRBD1 (5 bases). Trimming stripped 0 bases from V and 2 bases from J, with 10 bases between. Germline V gene data show CDR1 as MNHEY and CDR2 as SVGAGI. The CDR3 spans 15 residues.

The V and J genes are TRBV2 and TRBJ2-7; D is uncertain. Germline V gene sequence: CDR1 SNHLY, CDR2 FYNNEI. The V end was cut by 10 bases, the J end by 2 bases, with 9 bases between. The CDR3 length is 11 residues. CDR3 nucleotide sequence: TGTGCCACCTCAAACACCTACGAGCAGTACTTC. This translates into CATSNTYEQYF.

CDR3 amino acids: CASSLDRGNTEAFF. The CDR3 region has the DNA TGTGCCAGCAGCCTAGACAGGGGGAACACTGAAGCTTTCTTT. The chain combines TRBV7-9 with TRBJ1-1; TRBD1 aligns across 8 bases. The CDR3 extends over 14 amino acids. The V gene's germline CDR1 is SEHNR and CDR2 FQNEAQ (reference sequence). Trimming at V came to 5 bases and at J to 1 base, leaving 3 bases not matched to a gene.

V usage is TRBV19 and J usage is TRBJ1-2, with D tentatively TRBD1 (5 bases). The CDR3 has 14 residues. Germline V gene sequence: CDR1 LNHDA, CDR2 SQIVND (reference sequence). The V gene lost 7 bases and the J gene lost 8 bases, with 20 bases spanning the gap. For the CDR3, the DNA is TGTGCCAGTACTTACTCGTCAGGGCAAAGCGGCTACACCTTC. It translates to CASTYSSGQSGYTF.

This clone has a single count. The chain combines TRBV5-1 with TRBJ1-4; TRBD1 agrees at 10 bases. The CDR3 totals 15 residues. Unmatched junction bases numbered 8, after V lost 4 bases and J lost 8 bases. From germline, CDR1 is SGHRS and CDR2 YFSETQ. Here the CDR3 reads CASSPADRGVEKLFF. CDR3 DNA sequence: TGCGCCAGCAGCCCGGCGGACAGGGGGGTAGAAAAACTGTTTTTT.

V gene TRBV11-3 combines with J gene TRBJ1-1, with D unclear. The germline V gene encodes CDR1 SGHNT and CDR2 YENEEA. This CDR3 has 13 amino acids. V shed 4 bases and J shed 1 base, with 7 bases lying between them. Here the CDR3 DNA reads TGTGCCAGCAGCTACACAGAGAACACTGAAGCTTTCTTT. Translating it yields CASSYTENTEAFF.

The chain links TRBV10-3 to TRBJ1-5; 11 bases are shared with TRBD1. V lost 4 bases and J lost 6; bases outside the gene matches: 5. This CDR3 spans 15 amino acids. Germline V gene lookup returns CDR1 ENHRY and CDR2 SYGVKD. The chain's CDR3 is CAISAGQGVGQPQHF. The DNA for the CDR3 is TGTGCCATCAGTGCGGGACAGGGGGTCGGTCAGCCCCAGCATTTT.

The chain employs TRBV5-1 and TRBJ1-1; TRBD1 aligns across 9 bases. J gave up 4 bases and V 4 bases, and 11 bases lay outside the gene matches. Germline values: CDR1 SGHRS, CDR2 YFSETQ. This CDR3 contains 16 residues. The CDR3 sequence is CASSPLQGARGTEAFF. In nucleotides, the CDR3 is TGCGCCAGCAGCCCCTTACAGGGGGCGAGAGGCACTGAAGCTTTCTTT.

This clone appeared a single time. The genes are TRBV28 and TRBJ2-1, with D possibly being TRBD2 (6 bases). The CDR3 length is 14 residues. Trimming took 2 bases from V and 5 from J, leaving 10 bases between them. The germline gives CDR1 MDHEN, CDR2 SYDVKM. CDR3 DNA: TGTGCCAGCAGTTTAGCGGGAAAGAACAATGAGCAGTTCTTC. Protein: CASSLAGKNNEQFF.

In nucleotides, the CDR3 is TGTGCCAGCAGTTTAGGCAGGGCCTTTGAAAAACTGTTTTTT. It encodes CASSLGRAFEKLFF. This chain joins TRBV28 and TRBJ1-4, with D maybe TRBD1 (5 bases). Germline lookup yields CDR1 MDHEN and CDR2 SYDVKM. Trimming removed 2 bases from V and 7 bases from J, with 11 bases in between. This CDR3 comprises 14 residues.

The V call is TRBV5-4, the J call TRBJ2-3, with 7 bases lining up with TRBD1. This CDR3 comprises 16 residues. Germline trimming cut 4 bases from V and 0 bases from J; bases unmatched to any gene: 8. In germline, CDR1 is SGHNT, CDR2 YYREEE (reference sequence). CDR3 sequence: CASSKPGQASTDTQYF. The CDR3 DNA reads TGTGCCAGCAGCAAACCCGGACAGGCTAGCACAGATACGCAGTATTTT.

The CDR3 bases are TGTGCCAGCTCGCCCCAGGCGAGAACCAAGGTGGCCCAGTACTTC. Its translation is CASSPQARTKVAQYF. This sequence joins TRBV18 and TRBJ2-5, with D hard to call. The V end was cut by 6 bases, the J end by 9 bases, with 23 bases between. This CDR3 is 15 amino acids long. Germline V gives CDR1 KGHSH, CDR2 LQKENI.

The J gene is TRBJ1-4, the V gene TRBV3-1 (or the pseudogene TRBV3-2); D not resolved. CDR1 is LGHDT, CDR2 YNNKEL, per germline (reference sequence). V was shortened by 2 bases and J by 1 base, with 11 bases between the two germline ends. CDR3 length: 16 amino acids. CDR3 region: CASSQFATGTNEKLFF. CDR3 nucleotide sequence: TGTGCCAGCAGCCAATTTGCCACGGGAACTAATGAAAAACTGTTTTTT.

The CDR3 coding sequence is TGTGCCAGCAGCCTACCGGGACTAGCGGGAGACCCGGATCGGGGTACGCAGTATTTT. This translates into CASSLPGLAGDPDRGTQYF. The V gene is TRBV5-6, the J gene TRBJ2-3, with 14 bases aligning to TRBD2. The CDR3 is 19 amino acids. V was clipped by 4 bases and J by 8 bases; unmatched bases: 18. CDR1 is SGHDT, CDR2 YYEEEE, per germline.

In its sample, this clone was seen a few times. The V call is TRBV4-1, the J call TRBJ1-4; 11 bases match TRBD1. Germline CDR1 reads MGHRA; CDR2 reads YSYEKL. This CDR3 comprises 15 residues. The V segment lost 4 bases and the J segment 3 bases; nucleotides outside the gene matches: 1. The CDR3 nucleotides read TGCGCCAGCAGCCGGACAGGGGGCCCTAATGAAAAACTGTTTTTT. As protein: CASSRTGGPNEKLFF.